What follows is one TCR beta chain and its context. Its antigen remains unidentified. These data originate in a study of cytomegalovirus exposure and HLA in healthy donors. Study-wide results and limits: The tendency of first-cohort TCR clusters to co-occur in the 100 to 150 validation repertoires was identified by a subsequent analysis.

The J segment lost 5 bases and the V segment lost 1 base, leaving 4 bases of the junction unmatched. The length of the CDR3 is 14 residues. CDR1 and CDR2 (germline): SGHDN, FVKESK. Method: immunoSEQ multiplex PCR; TCRdb's copy keeps in-frame clones and lacks some. The sample consists of about 170,000 clones, 80% to 90% of them appearing once. The TCR was taken from a woman aged 18-35 years in good health and CMV-seronegative. The sequencing input was PBMCs. The rearrangement joins TRBV14 to TRBJ1-2; 7 bases fit TRBD1. This chain's CDR3 is CASSQGGQEYGYTF. The DNA of the CDR3 is TGTGCCAGCAGCCAAGGAGGACAGGAATATGGCTACACCTTC.